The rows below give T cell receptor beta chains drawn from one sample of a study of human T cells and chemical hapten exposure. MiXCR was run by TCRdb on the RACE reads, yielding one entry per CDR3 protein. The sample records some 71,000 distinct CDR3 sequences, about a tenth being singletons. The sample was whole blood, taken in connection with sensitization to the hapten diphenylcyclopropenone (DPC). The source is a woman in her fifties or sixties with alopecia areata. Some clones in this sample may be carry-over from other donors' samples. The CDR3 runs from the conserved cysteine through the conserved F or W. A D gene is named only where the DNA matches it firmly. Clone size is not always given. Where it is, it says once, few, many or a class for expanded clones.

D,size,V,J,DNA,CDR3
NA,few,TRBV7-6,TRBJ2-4,TGTGCCAGCAGCTTAGCGAGTTTTGCGGGCCTAGCCAAAAACATTCAGTACTTC,CASSLASFAGLAKNIQYF
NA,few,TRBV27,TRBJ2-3,TGTGCCAGCAGTTTATCCGAGGGAAATACGCAGTATTTT,CASSLSEGNTQYF
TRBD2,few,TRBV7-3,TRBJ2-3,TGTGCCAGCAGCTTAATCCGCGCGGGAGGGGCGGCAGATACGCAGTATTTT,CASSLIRAGGAADTQYF
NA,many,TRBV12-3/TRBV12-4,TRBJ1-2,TGTGCCAGCAGCCACGGGGATCGGGTCCCTATTTCCTTC,CASSHGDRVPISF
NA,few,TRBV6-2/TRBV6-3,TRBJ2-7,TGTGCCACCCTCCGCCCCTACGAGCAGTACTTC,CATLRPYEQYF
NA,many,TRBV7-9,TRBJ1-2,TGTGCCAGCAGCTTAAATATCCAGGCCCTACCTGGCGGCTACACCTTC,CASSLNIQALPGGYTF
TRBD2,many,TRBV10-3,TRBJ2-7,TGTGCCATCAGAGGTAGCGGGAGCTCCTACGAGCAGTACTTC,CAIRGSGSSYEQYF
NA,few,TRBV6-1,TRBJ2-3,TGTGCCAGCAGGGACGGGCCGGGACAAGGAGATACGCAGTATTTT,CASRDGPGQGDTQYF
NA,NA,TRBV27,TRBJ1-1,TGTGCCAGCAGTTTATTCTGGGGGGGCGCGGACACTGAAGCTTTCTTT,CASSLFWGGADTEAFF
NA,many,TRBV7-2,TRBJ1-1,TGTGCCAGCAGTAGGGGGGTCATGAACACTGAAGCTTTCTTT,CASSRGVMNTEAFF
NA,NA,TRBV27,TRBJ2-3,TGTGCCAGCAGTTTTCAGGCCACAGATACGCAGTATTTT,CASSFQATDTQYF
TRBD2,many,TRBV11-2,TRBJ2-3,TGTGCCAGCAGCTTTCGGGCTAGCGGGACCCCCACAGATACGCAGTATTTT,CASSFRASGTPTDTQYF
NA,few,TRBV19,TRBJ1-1,TGTGCCAGTTTCGGTGAGATGAACACTGAAGCTTTCTTT,CASFGEMNTEAFF
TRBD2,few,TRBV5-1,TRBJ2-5,TGCGCCAGCAGCTGGTTGACTAGCGGGAGATGGAAGACCCAGTACTTC,CASSWLTSGRWKTQYF
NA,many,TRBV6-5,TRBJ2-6,TGTGCCAGCAGTTACTCGAGTAGTTATGGGGCCAACGTCCTGACTTTC,CASSYSSSYGANVLTF
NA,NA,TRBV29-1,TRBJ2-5,TGCAGCGTTGGAGTAGAGACCCAGTACTTC,CSVGVETQYF
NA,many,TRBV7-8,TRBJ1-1,TGTGCCAGCAGCTTAGTCGTCGCTAACACTGAAGCTTTCTTT,CASSLVVANTEAFF
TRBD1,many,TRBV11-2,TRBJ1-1,TGTGCCAGCAGCTCCGCGGTTCTGGACAGGGTGGTGAACACTGAAGCTTTCTTT,CASSSAVLDRVVNTEAFF
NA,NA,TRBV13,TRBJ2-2,TGTGCCAGCAAGCCGATCCTCGGGTTATCGAACACCGGGGAGCTGTTTTTT,CASKPILGLSNTGELFF
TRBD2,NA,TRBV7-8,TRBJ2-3,TGTGCCAGCAGCTTAGTTCTTAGCGGGGGGACAGATACGCAGTATTTT,CASSLVLSGGTDTQYF
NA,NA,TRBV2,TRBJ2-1,TGTGCCAGCAGGGGGCCAGCGGAGTTGAGTGAGCAGTTCTTC,CASRGPAELSEQFF
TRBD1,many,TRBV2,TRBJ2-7,TGTGCCAGCAGCCGGGACAGGGCCTACGAGCAGTACTTC,CASSRDRAYEQYF
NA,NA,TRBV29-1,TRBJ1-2,TGCAGCGACATAACAGAGATTTATGGCTACACCTTC,CSDITEIYGYTF
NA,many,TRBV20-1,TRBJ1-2,TGCAGTGCTCTCGTGGGGATCATCTATGGCTACACCTTC,CSALVGIIYGYTF
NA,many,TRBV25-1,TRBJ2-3,TGTGCCAGCAGTGAATGGGGAGGGACAGGCACAGATACGCAGTATTTT,CASSEWGGTGTDTQYF
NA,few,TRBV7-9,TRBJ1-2,TGTGCCAGCAGCTTTGGGTTTGGGGACTATGGCTACACCTTC,CASSFGFGDYGYTF
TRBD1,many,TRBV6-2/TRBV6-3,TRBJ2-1,TGTGCCAGCAGCTCCGACAGGGATGGAAGAAATGAGCAGTTCTTC,CASSSDRDGRNEQFF
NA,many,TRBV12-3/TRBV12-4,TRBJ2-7,TGTGCCAGCAGTTTATCGGGGGAGAAGTACGAGCAGTACTTC,CASSLSGEKYEQYF
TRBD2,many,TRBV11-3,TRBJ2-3,TGTGCCAGCAGCCCCCGGACAGCGGGAGGCACAGATACGCAGTATTTT,CASSPRTAGGTDTQYF
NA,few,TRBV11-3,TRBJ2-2,TGTGCCAGCAGTAAGTTCACCGGGGAGCTGTTTTTT,CASSKFTGELFF
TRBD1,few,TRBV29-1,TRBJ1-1,TGCAGCGTTCAGGGGGCCACGCCTGAAGCTTTCTTT,CSVQGATPEAFF
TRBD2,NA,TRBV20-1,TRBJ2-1,TGCAGTGCCACCCTCATAGCGGGAGGCGAGCAGTTCTTC,CSATLIAGGEQFF
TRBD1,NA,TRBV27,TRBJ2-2,TGTGCCAGCAGTCCATACAGGGGTAACACCGGGGAGCTGTTTTTT,CASSPYRGNTGELFF
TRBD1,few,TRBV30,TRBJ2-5,TGTGCCTGGGGCTCGACAGGGGGATCGGAGACCCAGTACTTC,CAWGSTGGSETQYF
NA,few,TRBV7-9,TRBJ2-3,TGTGCCAGCAGCGTCAACCGGCACAGCACAGATACGCAGTATTTT,CASSVNRHSTDTQYF
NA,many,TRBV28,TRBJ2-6,TGTGCCAGCAGTTCGACAATCACTGGGGCCAACGTCCTGACTTTC,CASSSTITGANVLTF
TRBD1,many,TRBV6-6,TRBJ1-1,TGTGCCAGCAGATTGACAGGGGGCGAGAACACTGAAGCTTTCTTT,CASRLTGGENTEAFF